This TCR beta chain was sequenced in a study of OX40 agonist ivuxolimab in advanced cancers. The study, taken as a whole, reports: The CD4+ and CD8+ T cells in the blood had expanded clonally by week 6 at 0.1 to 3.0 mg/kg.

Sequenced by immunoSEQ multiplex PCR; TCRdb stores in-frame clones only, minus some. The sample has tens of thousands of clones, about nine tenths seen once. Of note for this clone: What it binds is not known.

The CDR3 contains 15 residues. Per the germline V gene, CDR1 is SQVTM and CDR2 is ANQGSEA. The V and J ends lost 3 bases and 1 base, in that order; junction bases with no gene match: 5. This receptor was taken from an adult with an advanced solid tumor such as melanoma, head and neck, liver or kidney cancer. The starting material was CD4+ or CD8+ T cells sorted from blood, obtained in a trial of the OX40 agonist ivuxolimab. The chain combines TRBV29-1 with TRBJ1-1, with TRBD1 identical over 10 bases. As DNA, the CDR3 is TGCAGCGTTGATCGGACAGGGGGTCAGAACACTGAAGCTTTCTTT. It encodes CSVDRTGGQNTEAFF.